Included here is one T cell receptor (beta chain) sequence, with context. Its specificity is not known. These data belong to a study of beta chain features in type 1 diabetes. Study-level points and caveats: Within each of all four CD4+ subsets, Type 1 diabetes patients had TCRB CDR3s that were moderately but significantly shorter. Possibly, sequencing cDNA over-represented cells that had high TCR expression levels.

Every isolated RNA sample was fully reverse transcribed, so sequencing captured expressed TCRB transcripts. The method was immunoSEQ multiplex PCR; TCRdb's version includes in-frame clones alone and lacks a portion of them. The sample has roughly 150,000 clones; around 63% are singletons. This sequence originates from a man aged 25 to 40 with type 1 diabetes. Sequenced material: naive CD4+ T cells from blood.

CDR3 residues: CASSVASDTQYF. The CDR3 DNA reads TGTGCCAGCAGCGTAGCCTCAGATACGCAGTATTTT. The J gene is TRBJ2-3, the V gene TRBV9; D call uncertain. The CDR3 extends over 12 amino acids. Between the trimmed V and J ends, which lost 0 bases and 4 bases, there was a span of 3 bases. From germline, CDR1 is SGDLS and CDR2 YYNGEE.